Presented here are 29 T cell receptor beta chains from one specimen sequenced in a study of cytomegalovirus exposure and HLA in healthy donors. The PCR made use of 60 Vbeta and 13 Jbeta primers. Assay used: immunoSEQ multiplex PCR; TCRdb lists only in-frame clones, some missing. The profile shows 100,000 to 150,000 clones, over 9.5% of them singletons. Sequencing was done on a sample of PBMCs. The source of these receptors is a woman aged 18 to 35 in good health and CMV-seropositive.

This chain uses TRBV6-5 with TRBJ1-1; D ambiguous. The CDR3 is made up of 11 amino acids. Germline V lookup: CDR1 MNHEY, CDR2 SVGAGI. V dropped 10 bases and J dropped 5 bases, with 11 bases sitting between them. This CDR3 reads CATRAGTEAFF. In DNA form, the CDR3 reads TGTGCCACCCGGGCGGGTACTGAAGCTTTCTTT.

The chain is built from TRBV10-2 and TRBJ1-1; D unresolved. V was cut by 4 bases and J by 0 bases, with 9 bases left in between. The CDR3 spans 14 residues. Germline values: CDR1 WSHSY, CDR2 SAAADI. CDR3 in DNA: TGCGCCAGCAGTGCGGTGAGTTTGAACACTGAAGCTTTCTTT. Translated, it gives CASSAVSLNTEAFF.

This clone was seen more than once but under ten times. J is TRBJ2-1 and V is TRBV4-1; TRBD1 might be the D (6 bases). The CDR3 runs to 15 residues. The germline V and J ends were trimmed by 2 bases and 2 bases, with 10 bases remaining between them. The germline CDR1 and CDR2 sequences are MGHRA and YSYEKL. CDR3 DNA sequence: TGCGCCAGCAGCCAACTGACAGGTCCCTACAATGAGCAGTTCTTC. Its protein is CASSQLTGPYNEQFF.

Of note for this clone: Other DNA sequences from this sample encode an identical CDR3 as well. The chain has TRBV5-1 and TRBJ2-7; 7 bases match TRBD1. With 0 bases clipped from V and 3 bases from J, the junction kept 3 bases outside the gene matches. The germline gives CDR1 SGHRS, CDR2 YFSETQ. This CDR3 comprises 14 residues. The CDR3 DNA is TGCGCCAGCAGCTTGGGGGCAGGGGGCTACGAGCAGTACTTC. Translated, it gives CASSLGAGGYEQYF.

The rearrangement uses TRBV30 and TRBJ1-5; maybe TRBD1 (6 bases). The CDR3 runs to 15 residues. From germline, CDR1 is GTSNPN and CDR2 SVGIG (reference sequence). Deletions cut 1 base from V and 3 bases from J, with 13 bases between. Here the CDR3 DNA reads TGTGCCTGGAGTGGGGTTGGGGGCTTCAATCAGCCCCAGCATTTT. This codes for CAWSGVGGFNQPQHF.

J is TRBJ1-4 and V is TRBV9, with unresolved D. Germline-derived CDR1 and CDR2 are SGDLS and YYNGEE. Trimming cost V 4 bases and J 8 bases, with 15 bases left between them. The CDR3 totals 14 residues. The CDR3 DNA sequence: TGTGCCAGCAGCAAAGATATAGGAGGGGAAAAACTGTTTTTT. It encodes CASSKDIGGEKLFF.

This clone was counted only a few times. The chain joins TRBV2 to TRBJ1-4, with TRBD1 as a possible D gene (6 bases). The CDR3 has 14 amino acids. The germline V gene encodes CDR1 SNHLY and CDR2 FYNNEI. V lost 7 bases and J 7 bases, leaving 16 bases between the germline ends. CDR3 loop: CASKAWGQVEKLFF. The CDR3 DNA follows: TGTGCCAGCAAAGCTTGGGGGCAAGTTGAAAAACTGTTTTTT.

This clone was seen a handful of times. The chain is built from TRBV4-1 and TRBJ1-1; no firm D call. Germline values: CDR1 MGHRA, CDR2 YSYEKL. The CDR3 has 14 residues. V lost 4 bases and J 7 bases, leaving 16 bases between the germline ends. DNA of the CDR3: TGCGCCAGCAGCCCCTCCCAGGTAACCTTTGAAGCTTTCTTT. Translated, it gives CASSPSQVTFEAFF.

This chain uses TRBV27 with TRBJ1-5, with D maybe TRBD1 (5 bases). Germline V CDR1 and CDR2: MNHEY, SMNVEV (reference sequence). The CDR3 totals 14 residues. With 5 bases removed from V and 7 bases from J, the gap between germline ends came to 15 bases. Here the CDR3 reads CASSNRQGGQPQHF. CDR3 coding DNA: TGTGCCAGCAGTAATAGGCAGGGCGGCCAGCCCCAGCATTTT.

This clone was recorded a few times. The chain links TRBV2 to TRBJ1-2; TRBD1 agrees at 8 bases. This CDR3 region has 13 residues. Trimming removed 6 bases from V and 8 bases from J; junction bases left unmatched: 8. The germline V gene has CDR1 SNHLY and CDR2 FYNNEI. The CDR3 sequence: CASRDGQGGGYTF. The CDR3 nucleotides read TGTGCCAGCAGGGATGGACAGGGTGGCGGCTACACCTTC. The full variable domain, completed using reference TRBV2 and TRBJ1-2, is EPEVTQTPSHQVTQMGQEVILRCVPISNHLYFYWYRQILGQKVEFLVSFYNNEISEKSEIFDDQFSVERPDGSNFTLKIRSTKLEDSAMYFCASRDGQGGGYTFGSGTRLTVV.

The table lists this clone with a few counts. This chain joins TRBV5-1 and TRBJ2-2, with D perhaps matching TRBD2 (6 bases). CDR1 is SGHRS and CDR2 is YFSETQ in the germline V gene. The CDR3 is 17 residues long. The V end lost 2 bases, the J end lost 2 bases, and 16 bases lay between the germline ends. The chain's CDR3 is CASSFRGRLVNTGELFF. CDR3 sequence (DNA): TGCGCCAGCAGCTTCCGTGGGCGACTAGTTAACACCGGGGAGCTGTTTTTT.

This clone has a handful of counts. This chain uses TRBV28 with TRBJ2-7; a possible D gene is TRBD2 (5 bases). The germline V and J ends were trimmed by 6 bases and 2 bases, with 8 bases remaining between them. Germline V CDR1 and CDR2: MDHEN, SYDVKM. The CDR3 is made up of 12 amino acids. CDR3 sequence: CASSTTTYEQYF. CDR3 nucleotides: TGTGCCAGCAGCACGACTACCTACGAGCAGTACTTC.

This clone was seen a few times. This rearrangement joins TRBV7-2 to TRBJ2-7; 7 nucleotides agree with TRBD2. Germline-derived CDR1 and CDR2 are SGHTA and FQGNSA. CDR3 length: 14 amino acids. V lost 2 bases, J lost 3 bases, and 4 bases stayed unmatched. CDR3 sequence (DNA): TGTGCCAGCAGCTTAAGCGGGGTGAACTACGAGCAGTACTTC. Its translation is CASSLSGVNYEQYF.

The V gene is TRBV7-8, the J gene TRBJ2-5; a possible D gene is TRBD2 (5 bases). The DNA matches TRBJ2-7 better at its end, which makes the J call doubtful. Germline CDR1 and CDR2: SGHVS and FQNEAQ. The CDR3 is 16 amino acids. In nucleotides, the CDR3 is TGTGCCAGCAGCTTAGATGCGGCTAGCAGAACCTACGAGCAGTACTTC. It specifies CASSLDAASRTYEQYF.

This clone was detected a few times. This sequence joins TRBV6-6 and TRBJ2-7; D remains unclear. Trimming left V 2 bases short and J 3 bases short, with 8 bases between. The CDR3 runs to 13 residues. Germline-derived CDR1 and CDR2 are MNHNY and SVGAGI (reference sequence). This chain's CDR3 is CASSYPVNYEQYF. The DNA for the CDR3 is TGTGCCAGCAGTTACCCGGTAAACTACGAGCAGTACTTC.

The chain joins TRBV9 to TRBJ1-2; tentatively, D is TRBD1 (6 bases). The V end lost 4 bases, the J end lost 5 bases, and 9 bases lay between the germline ends. The CDR3 covers 12 residues. Looked up from germline, CDR1 is SGDLS and CDR2 is YYNGEE. The CDR3 DNA is TGTGCCAGCAGCCCACAGGGTTATGGCTACACCTTC. Its protein product is CASSPQGYGYTF.

This chain joins TRBV30 and TRBJ2-7, with D uncertain. Between the trimmed V and J ends, which lost 8 bases and 1 base, there was a span of 9 bases. The CDR3 has 11 residues. The germline V gene encodes CDR1 GTSNPN and CDR2 SVGIG (reference sequence). CDR3 sequence: CAVSSSYEQYF. CDR3 DNA sequence: TGTGCCGTCTCTAGTTCCTACGAGCAGTACTTC.

This clone came up a few times. The chain couples TRBV6-6 to TRBJ1-2, with 7 bases that match TRBD1. Per the germline V gene, CDR1 is MNHNY and CDR2 is SVGAGI (reference sequence). The CDR3 is made up of 14 amino acids. J gave up 7 bases and V 5 bases, and 10 bases lay outside the gene matches. The CDR3 DNA sequence: TGTGCCAGCAGTCGACCTTCTGAGGGGGCTGGCTACACCTTC. It is translated as CASSRPSEGAGYTF.

The chain links TRBV6-1 to TRBJ1-6; D is unresolved. Trimming pared 8 bases from V and 0 bases from J, leaving 17 bases between. The V gene's germline CDR1 is MNHNS and CDR2 SASEGT. The CDR3 totals 17 residues. The CDR3 DNA follows: TGTGCCAGCGGTGGCGGCTGGCGACGCTCCTATAATTCACCCCTCCACTTT. Its translation: CASGGGWRRSYNSPLHF.

This clone was counted a few times. The CDR3 region is CATSRDFLTGNTIYF. CDR3 sequence (DNA): TGTGCCACCAGCAGAGATTTTTTGACAGGAAACACCATATATTTT. V gene TRBV15 combines with J gene TRBJ1-3; D remains unclear. Trimming removed 0 bases from V and 4 bases from J, with 10 bases in between. This CDR3 spans 15 amino acids. Germline assignment: CDR1 LNHNV and CDR2 YYDKDF (reference sequence).

This clone was observed a handful of times. The rearrangement joins TRBV5-1 to TRBJ1-2; 9 bases fit TRBD1. The CDR3 runs to 16 residues. J gave up 4 bases and V 5 bases, and 12 bases lay outside the gene matches. Germline V CDR1 and CDR2: SGHRS, YFSETQ. Written as DNA, the CDR3 is TGCGCCAGCAGTACAGGGGGCGCGGACTACTCCTATGGCTACACCTTC. Translation: CASSTGGADYSYGYTF.

The V call is TRBV7-6, the J call TRBJ2-3; TRBD2 is a possible D gene (5 bases). This CDR3 is 14 amino acids long. Germline CDR1 and CDR2: SGHVS and FNYEAQ. The germline V and J ends were trimmed by 5 bases and 5 bases, with 14 bases remaining between them. In nucleotides, the CDR3 is TGTGCCAGCAGCCTCCAAACTAGGATAGATACGCAGTATTTT. It yields the protein CASSLQTRIDTQYF. Supplemented by reference TRBV7-6 and TRBJ2-3, the full variable domain reads GAGVSQSPRYKVTKRGQDVALRCDPISGHVSLYWYRQALGQGPEFLTYFNYEAQQDKSGLPNDRFSAERPEGSISTLTIQRTEQRDSAMYRCASSLQTRIDTQYFGPGTRLTVL.

This clone has just a few counts. This chain uses TRBV10-3 with TRBJ2-5; D unclear. Trimming left V 0 bases short and J 4 bases short, with 6 bases between. Germline V gives CDR1 ENHRY, CDR2 SYGVKD. This CDR3 spans 13 amino acids. The CDR3 coding sequence is TGTGCCATCAGTGAGTCGTCTTCAGAGACCCAGTACTTC. Translating it yields CAISESSSETQYF.

This clone was seen a few times. This sequence joins TRBV5-1 and TRBJ2-1; 9 positions agree with TRBD2. Germline V gene sequence: CDR1 SGHRS, CDR2 YFSETQ. V gave up 4 bases and J gave up 7 bases; unmatched junction bases: 12. This CDR3 comprises 16 residues. CDR3 region: CASSLNSGSGLNEQFF. CDR3 coding DNA: TGCGCCAGCAGCCTAAATAGCGGGAGTGGCTTGAATGAGCAGTTCTTC.

This clone was counted between two and nine times. The genes are TRBV28 and TRBJ2-2; D is perhaps TRBD2 (5 bases). The CDR3 has 15 amino acids. Germline lookup yields CDR1 MDHEN and CDR2 SYDVKM. Trimming cost V 4 bases and J 5 bases, with 14 bases left between them. CDR3 sequence: CASSSSLSVTGELFF. The CDR3 bases are TGTGCCAGCAGTTCCTCCCTTAGCGTAACCGGGGAGCTGTTTTTT.

This clone turned up a few times. The rearrangement uses TRBV2 and TRBJ2-7; D may be TRBD1 (6 bases). This CDR3 is 14 amino acids long. Per the germline V gene, CDR1 is SNHLY and CDR2 is FYNNEI. Trimming stripped 2 bases from V and 3 bases from J, with 11 bases between. The CDR3: CASSETGTLYEQYF. As DNA, the CDR3 is TGTGCCAGCAGTGAAACCGGGACACTCTACGAGCAGTACTTC.

A few counts support this clone. V is TRBV6-1 and J is TRBJ2-7; D may be TRBD1 (5 bases). From germline, CDR1 is MNHNS and CDR2 SASEGT. The CDR3 is 12 residues long. V lost 8 bases and J 1 base, leaving 9 bases between the germline ends. Here the CDR3 reads CASGRVSYEQYF. For the CDR3, the DNA is TGTGCCAGCGGCAGGGTATCCTACGAGCAGTACTTC.

In this sample, this clone turned up a few times. The chain recombines TRBV19 with TRBJ1-5, with TRBD1 matching 8 bases. Losses at the gene ends were 4 bases for V and 6 bases for J; bases not matched to a gene: 8. The CDR3 is 15 amino acids. In germline, CDR1 is LNHDA, CDR2 SQIVND (reference sequence). CDR3 protein: CASSTGNRGSQPQHF. As DNA, the CDR3 is TGTGCCAGTAGTACTGGGAACAGGGGGAGTCAGCCCCAGCATTTT.

Many counts were recorded for this clone. The chain has TRBV4-2 and TRBJ2-7; 11 bases are a match to TRBD2. V gave up 0 bases and J gave up 3 bases; unmatched junction bases: 4. CDR1 and CDR2 (germline): LGHNA, YNFKEQ. This CDR3 region has 16 residues. The CDR3 bases are TGTGCCAGCAGCCAAGATGAAGGGACTAGCGGCTACGAGCAGTACTTC. It is translated as CASSQDEGTSGYEQYF.